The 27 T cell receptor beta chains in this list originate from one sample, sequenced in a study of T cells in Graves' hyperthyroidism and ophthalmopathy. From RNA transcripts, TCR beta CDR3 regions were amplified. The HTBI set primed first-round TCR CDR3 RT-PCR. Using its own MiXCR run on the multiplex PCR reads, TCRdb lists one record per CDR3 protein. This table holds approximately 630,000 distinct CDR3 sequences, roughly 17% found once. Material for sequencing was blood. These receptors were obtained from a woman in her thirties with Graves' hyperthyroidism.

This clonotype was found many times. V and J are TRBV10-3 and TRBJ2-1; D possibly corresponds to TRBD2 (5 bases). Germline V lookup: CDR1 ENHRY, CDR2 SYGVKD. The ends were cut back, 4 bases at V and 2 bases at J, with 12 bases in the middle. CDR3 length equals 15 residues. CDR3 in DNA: TGTGCCATCAGTGGGGGAGCTACCGCCTACAATGAGCAGTTCTTC. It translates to CAISGGATAYNEQFF.

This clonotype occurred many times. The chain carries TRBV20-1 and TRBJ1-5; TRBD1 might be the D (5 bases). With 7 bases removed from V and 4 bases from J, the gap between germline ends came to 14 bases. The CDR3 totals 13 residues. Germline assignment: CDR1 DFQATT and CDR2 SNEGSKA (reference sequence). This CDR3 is CSVTGGVNQPQHF. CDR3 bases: TGCAGTGTCACAGGAGGGGTAAATCAGCCCCAGCATTTT.

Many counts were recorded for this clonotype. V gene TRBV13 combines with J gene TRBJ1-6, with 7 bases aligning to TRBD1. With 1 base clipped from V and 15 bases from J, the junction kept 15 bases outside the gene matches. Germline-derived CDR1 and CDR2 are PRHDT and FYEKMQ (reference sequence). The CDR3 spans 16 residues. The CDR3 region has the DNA TGTGCCAGCAGCTTAGATGGGGACAGCCCGCTTAAAGGCCTCCACTTT. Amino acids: CASSLDGDSPLKGLHF. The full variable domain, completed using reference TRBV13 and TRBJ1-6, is AAGVIQSPRHLIKEKRETATLKCYPIPRHDTVYWYQQGPGQDPQFLISFYEKMQSDKGSIPDRFSAQQFSDYHSELNMSSLELGDSALYFCASSLDGDSPLKGLHFGNGTRLTVT.

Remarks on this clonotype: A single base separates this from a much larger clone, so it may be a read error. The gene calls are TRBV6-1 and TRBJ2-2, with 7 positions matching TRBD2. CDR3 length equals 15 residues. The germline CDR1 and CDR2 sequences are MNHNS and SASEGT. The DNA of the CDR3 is TGTGCCAGCAGGAAGGCGGGGGTTAACACCGGGGAGCTGTGTTTT. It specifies CASRKAGVNTGELCF.

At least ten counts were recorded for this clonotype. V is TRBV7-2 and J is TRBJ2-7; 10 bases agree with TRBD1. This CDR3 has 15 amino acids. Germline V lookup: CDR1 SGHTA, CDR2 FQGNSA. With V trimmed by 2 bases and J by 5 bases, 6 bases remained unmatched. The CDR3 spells CASSLTGTGVDEQYF. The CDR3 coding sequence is TGTGCCAGCAGCTTAACCGGGACAGGGGTAGACGAGCAGTACTTC.

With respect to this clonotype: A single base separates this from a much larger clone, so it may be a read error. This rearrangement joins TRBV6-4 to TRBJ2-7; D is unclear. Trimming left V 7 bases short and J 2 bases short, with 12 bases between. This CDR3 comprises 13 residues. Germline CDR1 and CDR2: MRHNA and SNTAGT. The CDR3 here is CASTTSLPYEQYV. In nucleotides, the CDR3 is TGTGCCAGCACTACCTCTCTTCCCTACGAGCAGTACGTC.

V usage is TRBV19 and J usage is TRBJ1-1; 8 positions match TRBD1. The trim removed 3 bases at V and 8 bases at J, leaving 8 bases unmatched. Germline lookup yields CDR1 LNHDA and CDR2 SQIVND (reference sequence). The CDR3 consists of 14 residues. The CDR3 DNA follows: TGTGCCAGTAGTATCGGGGGACAGGTATTGGAAGCTTTCTTT. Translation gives CASSIGGQVLEAFF.

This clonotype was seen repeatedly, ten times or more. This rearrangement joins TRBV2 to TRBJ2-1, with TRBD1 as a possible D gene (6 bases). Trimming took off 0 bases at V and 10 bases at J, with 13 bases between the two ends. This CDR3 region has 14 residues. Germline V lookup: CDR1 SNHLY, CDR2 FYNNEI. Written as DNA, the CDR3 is TGTGCCAGCAGTGAAGCGCTAGGGGGTGGGGAGCAGTTCTTC. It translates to CASSEALGGGEQFF.

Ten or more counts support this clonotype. CDR3 in amino acids: CASSYGGSQPQHF. Written as DNA, the CDR3 is TGTGCCAGCAGTTATGGAGGGAGTCAGCCCCAGCATTTT. The chain uses TRBV27 and TRBJ1-5; D is unclear. CDR1 is MNHEY and CDR2 is SMNVEV in the germline V gene (reference sequence). The CDR3 is 13 amino acids. V lost 4 bases and J lost 6, with 10 bases in between.

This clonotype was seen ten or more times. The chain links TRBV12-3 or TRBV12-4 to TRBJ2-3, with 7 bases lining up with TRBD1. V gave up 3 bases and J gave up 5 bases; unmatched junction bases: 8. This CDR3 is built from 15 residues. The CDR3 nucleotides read TGTGCCAGCAGTTTGGGCAGGGGGATAGGAGATACGCAGTATTTT. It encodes CASSLGRGIGDTQYF.

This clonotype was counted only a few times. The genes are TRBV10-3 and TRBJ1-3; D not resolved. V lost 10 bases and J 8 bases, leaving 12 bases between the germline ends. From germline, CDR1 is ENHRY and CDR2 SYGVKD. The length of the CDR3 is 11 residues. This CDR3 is CATGMVDTIYF. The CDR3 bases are TGTGCCACCGGGATGGTAGACACCATATATTTT.

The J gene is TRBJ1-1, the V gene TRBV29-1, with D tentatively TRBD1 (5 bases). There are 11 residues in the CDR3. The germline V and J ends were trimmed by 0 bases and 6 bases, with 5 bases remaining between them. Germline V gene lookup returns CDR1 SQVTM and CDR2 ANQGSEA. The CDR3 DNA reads TGCAGCGTTGAAGAGGGGGCTGAAGCTTTCTTT. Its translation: CSVEEGAEAFF.

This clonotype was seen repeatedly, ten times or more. CDR3 nucleotide sequence: TGCGCCAGCAGCCGCGGGACTAGCAAGGAGAATACGCAGTATTTT. Translation gives CASSRGTSKENTQYF. The chain joins TRBV5-1 to TRBJ2-3; 9 bases align to TRBD2. The V segment lost 4 bases and the J segment 7 bases; nucleotides outside the gene matches: 10. This CDR3 has 15 amino acids. CDR1 and CDR2 (germline): SGHRS, YFSETQ.

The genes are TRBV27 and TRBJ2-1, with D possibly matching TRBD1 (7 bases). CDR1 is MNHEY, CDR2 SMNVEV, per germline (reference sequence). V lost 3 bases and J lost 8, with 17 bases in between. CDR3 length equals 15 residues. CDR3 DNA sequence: TGTGCCAGCAGTTTCCAGGGGGGTGGTACAGATGAGCAGTTCTTC. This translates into CASSFQGGGTDEQFF.

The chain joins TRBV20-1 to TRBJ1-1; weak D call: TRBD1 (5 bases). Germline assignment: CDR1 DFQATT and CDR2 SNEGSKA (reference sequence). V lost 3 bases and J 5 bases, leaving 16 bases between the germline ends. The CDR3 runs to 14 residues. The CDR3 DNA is TGCAGTGCTAGCAAAAATCAGGGTTGGACTGAAGCTTTCTTT. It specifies CSASKNQGWTEAFF.

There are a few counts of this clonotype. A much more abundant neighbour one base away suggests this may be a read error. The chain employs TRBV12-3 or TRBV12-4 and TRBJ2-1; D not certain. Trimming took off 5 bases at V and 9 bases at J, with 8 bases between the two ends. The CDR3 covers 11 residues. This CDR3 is CASSIRSEQFF. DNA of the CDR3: TGTGCCAGCAGTATTAGAAGTGAGCAGTTCTTC.

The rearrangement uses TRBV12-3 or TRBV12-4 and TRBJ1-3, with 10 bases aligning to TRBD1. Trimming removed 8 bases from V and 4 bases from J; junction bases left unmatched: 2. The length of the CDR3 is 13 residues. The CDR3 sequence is CASGTGEGNTIYF. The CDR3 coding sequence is TGTGCCAGCGGGACAGGGGAAGGAAACACCATATATTTT.

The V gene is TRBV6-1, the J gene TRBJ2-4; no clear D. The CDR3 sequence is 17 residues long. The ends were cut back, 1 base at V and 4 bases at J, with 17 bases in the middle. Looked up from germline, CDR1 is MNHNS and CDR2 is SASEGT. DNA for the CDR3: TGTGCCAGCAGTGAAGGCGCCCTACTATCAGCGAAAAACATTCAGTACTTC. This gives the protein CASSEGALLSAKNIQYF.

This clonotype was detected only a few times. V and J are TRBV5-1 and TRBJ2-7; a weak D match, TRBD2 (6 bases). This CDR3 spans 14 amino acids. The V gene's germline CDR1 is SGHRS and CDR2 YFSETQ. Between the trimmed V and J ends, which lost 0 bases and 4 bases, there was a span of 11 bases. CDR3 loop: CASSLAGVVYEQYF. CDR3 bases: TGCGCCAGCAGCTTGGCGGGAGTGGTTTACGAGCAGTACTTC.

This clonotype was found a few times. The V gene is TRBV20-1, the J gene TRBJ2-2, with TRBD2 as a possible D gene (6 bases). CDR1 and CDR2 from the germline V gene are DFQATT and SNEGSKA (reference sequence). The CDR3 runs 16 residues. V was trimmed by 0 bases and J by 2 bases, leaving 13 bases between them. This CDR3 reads CSARDQGGLNTGELFF. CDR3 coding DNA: TGCAGTGCTAGAGATCAGGGAGGTCTTAACACCGGGGAGCTGTTTTTT.

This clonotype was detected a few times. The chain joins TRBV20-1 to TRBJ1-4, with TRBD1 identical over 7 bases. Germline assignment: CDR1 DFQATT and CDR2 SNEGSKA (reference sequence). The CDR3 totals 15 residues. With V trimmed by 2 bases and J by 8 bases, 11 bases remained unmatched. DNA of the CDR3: TGCAGTGCTAGACTCGACAGGGCCAGCAGAGAAAAACTGTTTTTT. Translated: CSARLDRASREKLFF.

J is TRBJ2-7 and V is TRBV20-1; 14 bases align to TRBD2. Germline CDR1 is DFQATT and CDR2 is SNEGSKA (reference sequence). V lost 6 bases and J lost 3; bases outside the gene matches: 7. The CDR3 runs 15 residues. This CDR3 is CSASGTSGSNYEQYF. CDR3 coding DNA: TGCAGTGCGTCCGGGACTAGCGGGAGTAACTACGAGCAGTACTTC.

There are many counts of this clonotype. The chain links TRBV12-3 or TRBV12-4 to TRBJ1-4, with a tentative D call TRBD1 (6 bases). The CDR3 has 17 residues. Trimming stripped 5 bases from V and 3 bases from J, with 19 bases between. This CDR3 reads CASSQNTGARSNEKLFF. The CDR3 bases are TGTGCCAGCAGTCAAAACACGGGGGCGCGGTCTAATGAAAAACTGTTTTTT.

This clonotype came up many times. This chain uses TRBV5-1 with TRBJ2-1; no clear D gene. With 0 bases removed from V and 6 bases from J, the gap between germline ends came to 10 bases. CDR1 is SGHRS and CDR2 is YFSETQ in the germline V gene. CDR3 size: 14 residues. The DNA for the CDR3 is TGCGCCAGCAGCTTGGGGGCAGATAGCAATGAGCAGTTCTTC. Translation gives CASSLGADSNEQFF.

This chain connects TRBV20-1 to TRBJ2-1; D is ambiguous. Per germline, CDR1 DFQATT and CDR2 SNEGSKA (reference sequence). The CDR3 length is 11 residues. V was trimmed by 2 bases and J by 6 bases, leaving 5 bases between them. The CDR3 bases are TGCAGTGCTAGAAGTTGCAATGAGCAGTTCTTC. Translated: CSARSCNEQFF.

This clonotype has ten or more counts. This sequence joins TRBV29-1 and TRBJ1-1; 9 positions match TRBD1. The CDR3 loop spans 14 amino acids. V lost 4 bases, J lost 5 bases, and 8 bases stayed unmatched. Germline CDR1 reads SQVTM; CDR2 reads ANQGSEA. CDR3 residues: CSVGRTGAGTEAFF. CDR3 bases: TGCAGCGTTGGGCGGACAGGGGCTGGGACTGAAGCTTTCTTT.

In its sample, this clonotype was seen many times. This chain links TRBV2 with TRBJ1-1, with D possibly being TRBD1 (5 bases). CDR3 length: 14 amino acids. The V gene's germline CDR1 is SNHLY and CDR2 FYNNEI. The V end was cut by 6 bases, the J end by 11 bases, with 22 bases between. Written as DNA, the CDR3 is TGTGCCAGCAGGGCAAATTACCGGGGCTCGAGTGCTTTCTTT. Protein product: CASRANYRGSSAFF.